The present T cell receptor (beta chain) was sequenced within a study of shared clonotypes between healthy human individuals. The overall study: A donor's plate count was three for CD4 naive and three for CD4 memory; CD8 naive had two and CD8 memory one. Study-wide results and limits: The study's rarefaction showed incomplete sorted-subset sequencing despite large depth. Sharing across four donors was highest in naive CD4 (approximately 5%) and lowest in memory CD8 (around 0.4%).

V was clipped by 6 bases and J by 10 bases, with 16 bases between them. Germline V lookup: CDR1 ENHRY, CDR2 SYGVKD. The CDR3 is 12 amino acids. Remarks on this clone: Antigen specificity is unknown.

It was across several immunoSEQ plates that each subset's genomic DNA was evenly split. Method: immunoSEQ multiplex PCR; TCRdb's copy keeps in-frame clones and lacks some. This sample has over a million clones, with more than 95% found just once. The sequence was obtained from a man aged 25-45 years in good health. The chain links TRBV10-3 to TRBJ2-7; tentatively, D is TRBD1 (7 bases). Sequenced material: naive CD4+ T cells sorted from blood. Subset reported: CD45RA+ positively selected. DNA for the CDR3: TGTGCCATCAGGGCCCAGGGGGGAGAACAGTACTTC. This translates into CAIRAQGGEQYF.